This T cell receptor (beta chain) was profiled in a study of blood T cells in healthy people across ages. Study outcomes and limitations: A greater number of naive CD4+ cells and higher diversity distinguished long-lived donors from aged donors.

This clonotype was detected only a few times. Its specificity is not known. CDR1 and CDR2 (germline): KGHSH, LQKENI. V lost 1 base and J 6 bases, leaving 13 bases between the germline ends. CDR3 size: 14 residues. For the second PCR, which ran for roughly 6 to 12 cycles, a sample-barcoded 5' primer and a J-beta primer mix were used. The study obtained at least 2.5 million CDR3-containing paired-end reads from every sample. MiXCR, applied by TCRdb to the 5' RACE reads, yields one record per CDR3 protein. The sample consists of nearly 1 million distinct CDR3 sequences, 45% to 60% of them appearing once. The sequencing sample was made of blood. The TCR sequence derives from a woman aged 55-69 years in good health. The chain carries TRBV18 and TRBJ2-7; D could derive from TRBD1 or TRBD2 (5 bases each). Here the CDR3 DNA reads TGTGCCAGCTCACCACAGGGGAGTACTACCGAGCAGTACTTC. Translated, it gives CASSPQGSTTEQYF. Full variable domain (remainder filled in from reference TRBV18 and TRBJ2-7): NAGVMQNPRHLVRRRGQEARLRCSPMKGHSHVYWYRQLPEEGLKFMVYLQKENIIDESGMPKERFSAEFPKEGPSILRIQQVVRGDSAAYFCASSPQGSTTEQYFGPGTRLTVT.